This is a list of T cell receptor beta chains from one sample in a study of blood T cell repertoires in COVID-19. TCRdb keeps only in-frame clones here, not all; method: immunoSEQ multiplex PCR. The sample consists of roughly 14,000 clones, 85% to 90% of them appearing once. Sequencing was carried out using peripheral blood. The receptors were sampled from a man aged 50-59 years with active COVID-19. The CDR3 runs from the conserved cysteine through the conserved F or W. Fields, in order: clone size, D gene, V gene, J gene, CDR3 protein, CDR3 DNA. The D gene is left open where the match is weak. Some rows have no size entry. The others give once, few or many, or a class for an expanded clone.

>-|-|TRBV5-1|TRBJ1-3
CASSPLGGLSGNTIYF
TGCGCCAGCAGCCCCCTCGGGGGTCTCTCTGGAAACACCATATATTTT
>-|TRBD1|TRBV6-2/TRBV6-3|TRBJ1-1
CASSRGQARNTEAFF
TGTGCCAGCAGCCGGGGACAGGCCAGGAACACTGAAGCTTTCTTT
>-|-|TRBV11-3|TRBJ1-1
CASSSLGPRGGTEAFF
TGTGCCAGCAGCTCCCTTGGGCCGAGGGGAGGTACTGAAGCTTTCTTT
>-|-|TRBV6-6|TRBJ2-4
CASSRQSKPYF
TGTGCCAGCAGTAGACAGTCAAAGCCGTACTTC
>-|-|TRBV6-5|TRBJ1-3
CASSYSVGSSGNTIYF
TGTGCCAGCAGTTACTCGGTCGGGAGCTCTGGAAACACCATATATTTT
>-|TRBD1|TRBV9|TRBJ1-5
CASSAGTDSNQPQHF
TGTGCCAGCAGCGCCGGGACAGATTCCAATCAGCCCCAGCATTTT
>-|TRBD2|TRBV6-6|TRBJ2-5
CASSKTSGRSETQYF
TGTGCCAGCAGTAAGACTAGCGGGAGATCAGAGACCCAGTACTTC
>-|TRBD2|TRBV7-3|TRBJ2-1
CASSSVAGVANEQFF
TGTGCCAGCAGCTCCGTAGCGGGAGTAGCAAATGAGCAGTTCTTC
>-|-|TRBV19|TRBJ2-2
CASRELGRGGTGELFF
TGTGCCAGTAGGGAGCTGGGCAGGGGAGGGACCGGGGAGCTGTTTTTT
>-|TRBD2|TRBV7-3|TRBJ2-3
CASSLNGRAVGTDTQYF
TGTGCCAGCAGCTTAAATGGGAGGGCAGTTGGCACAGATACGCAGTATTTT
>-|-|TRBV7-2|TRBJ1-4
CASSFQTGRGAKLFF
TGTGCCAGCAGCTTCCAGACAGGTAGAGGGGCAAAACTGTTTTTT
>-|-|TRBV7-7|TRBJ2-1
CASSSGHEQFF
TGTGCTAGCAGCTCAGGCCATGAGCAGTTCTTC
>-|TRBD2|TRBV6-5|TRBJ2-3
CASSYSASGFSDTQYF
TGTGCCAGCAGTTACAGTGCTAGCGGGTTCTCAGATACGCAGTATTTT
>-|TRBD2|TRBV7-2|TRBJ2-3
CASSPPSGRARGGTQYF
TGTGCCAGCAGCCCACCTAGCGGGAGGGCCCGGGGTGGTACGCAGTATTTT
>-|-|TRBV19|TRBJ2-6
CASSMGLIISGANVLTF
TGTGCCAGTAGTATGGGGCTGATCATCTCTGGGGCCAACGTCCTGACTTTC
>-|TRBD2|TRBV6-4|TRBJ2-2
CASRASGRAAGELFF
TGTGCCAGCCGAGCTAGCGGGAGGGCCGCCGGGGAGCTGTTTTTT
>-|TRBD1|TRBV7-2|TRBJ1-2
CASSLAGGTDNYGYTF
TGTGCCAGCAGCTTAGCAGGGGGGACAGATAACTATGGCTACACCTTC
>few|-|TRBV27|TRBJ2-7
CASSLSGGYEQYF
TGTGCCAGCAGTTTATCGGGAGGATACGAGCAGTACTTC
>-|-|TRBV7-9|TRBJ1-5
CASSPTASNQPQHF
TGTGCCAGCAGCCCGACAGCTAGCAATCAGCCCCAGCATTTT
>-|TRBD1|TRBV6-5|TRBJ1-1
CASSWTGDSEAFF
TGTGCCAGCAGTTGGACAGGGGATTCTGAAGCTTTCTTT
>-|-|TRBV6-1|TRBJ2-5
CASSEPVNLWETQYF
TGTGCCAGCAGTGAACCGGTCAACCTATGGGAGACCCAGTACTTC
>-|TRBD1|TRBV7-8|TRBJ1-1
CASSPQGVITEAFF
TGTGCCAGCAGCCCACAGGGGGTTATCACTGAAGCTTTCTTT